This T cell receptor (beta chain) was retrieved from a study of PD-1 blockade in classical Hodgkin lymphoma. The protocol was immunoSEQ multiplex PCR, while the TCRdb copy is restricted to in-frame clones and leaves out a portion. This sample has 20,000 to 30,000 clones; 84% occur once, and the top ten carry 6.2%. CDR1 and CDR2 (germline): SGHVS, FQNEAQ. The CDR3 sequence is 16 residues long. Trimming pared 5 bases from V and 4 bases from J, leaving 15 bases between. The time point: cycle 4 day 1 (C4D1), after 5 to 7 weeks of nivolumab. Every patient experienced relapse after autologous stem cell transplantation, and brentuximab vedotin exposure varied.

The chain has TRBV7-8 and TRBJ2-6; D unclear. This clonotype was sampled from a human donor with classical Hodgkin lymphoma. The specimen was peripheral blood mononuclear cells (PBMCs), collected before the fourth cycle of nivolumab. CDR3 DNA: TGTGCCAGCAGCCCCCGCGGCAGTCCGGGGGCCAACGTCCTGACTTTC. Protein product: CASSPRGSPGANVLTF.